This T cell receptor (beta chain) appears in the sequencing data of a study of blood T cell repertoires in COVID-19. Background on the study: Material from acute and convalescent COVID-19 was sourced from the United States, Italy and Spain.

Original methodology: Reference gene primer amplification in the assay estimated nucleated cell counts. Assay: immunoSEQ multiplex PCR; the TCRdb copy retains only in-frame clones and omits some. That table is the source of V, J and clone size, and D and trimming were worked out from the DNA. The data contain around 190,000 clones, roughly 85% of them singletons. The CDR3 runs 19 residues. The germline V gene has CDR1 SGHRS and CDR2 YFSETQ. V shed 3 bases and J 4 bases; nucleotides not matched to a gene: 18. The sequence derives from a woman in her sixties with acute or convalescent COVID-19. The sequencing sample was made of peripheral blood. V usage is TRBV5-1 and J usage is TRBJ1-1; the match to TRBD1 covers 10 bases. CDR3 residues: CASSWGPWMGQGRSTEAFF. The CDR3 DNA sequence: TGCGCCAGCAGCTGGGGTCCTTGGATGGGACAGGGGAGGAGCACTGAAGCTTTCTTT. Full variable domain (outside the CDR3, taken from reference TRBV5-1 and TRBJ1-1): KAGVTQTPRYLIKTRGQQVTLSCSPISGHRSVSWYQQTPGQGLQFLFEYFSETQRNKGNFPGRFSGRQFSNSRSEMNVSTLELGDSALYLCASSWGPWMGQGRSTEAFFGQGTRLTVV.